The T cell receptor (beta chain) under discussion was sequenced for a study of control samples from healthy donors and cancer patients. Germline V gives CDR1 SGHRS, CDR2 YFSETQ. V was clipped by 5 bases and J by 7 bases, with 13 bases between them. This CDR3 is built from 14 residues. The assay was immunoSEQ multiplex PCR, and TCRdb's table has in-frame clones only and misses some. The sample has over 200,000 clones, approximately 80% seen once; the top ten hold 10% to 15%. This chain links TRBV5-1 with TRBJ1-6; D perhaps matches TRBD1 (6 bases). Sequenced: PBMCs. The TCR sequence derives from a woman aged 60 to 75 with lung cancer. The chain's CDR3 is CASRTEGVNSPLHF. CDR3 in DNA: TGCGCCAGCAGAACTGAGGGGGTGAATTCACCCCTCCACTTT.